The clone carrying this T cell receptor (beta chain) was picked up a small number of times. The antigen is not known. Looked up from germline, CDR1 is LNHDA and CDR2 is SQIVND (reference sequence). The CDR3 contains 15 residues. The V gene end was trimmed by 4 bases and the J gene end by 8 bases; junction bases not matched to a gene: 8. Antigen-specific CD4+ T cells expanded by the ViraFEST assay with viral peptide pools were then sequenced. Scientists isolated CD4+ T cells after an approximately 11-day culture period ended. PCR showed that the person got SARS-CoV-2 infection at some point between March and December 2020. Around 2 million PBMC per well were cultured with 7.5 to 10 IU/ml IL-2 and roughly 9.9 ug/ml peptides. This table comes from immunoSEQ multiplex PCR, and its TCRdb copy is limited to in-frame clones, with some not included. The sample has about 33,000 clones, around 72% seen once.

This record belongs to a study of vaccination effects on CD4 cells after COVID-19. About the research overall: Two recovered convalescent patients were sampled 16 days and one week pre-vaccination.

Regarding the study as a whole: Post-vaccine spike-reactive clones in convalescents were mainly new vaccine-induced clones.

Here the sequenced sample was CD4+ T cells from PBMCs cultured with HCoV-NL63 spike peptides, taken before COVID-19 vaccination. The V and J genes are TRBV19 and TRBJ2-1; the match to TRBD2 covers 10 bases. The receptor was derived from a human donor who had a prior SARS-CoV-2 infection. CDR3 in amino acids: CASSTRALAGYEQFF. In DNA, the CDR3 is TGTGCCAGTAGTACCCGAGCACTAGCGGGATATGAGCAGTTCTTC.